One sample yielded the 7 T cell receptor beta chains listed below, sequenced in a study of CD8+ T cells in alopecia areata. The treatment denotes: oral pan-JAK inhibitor, 5-10 mg twice daily. cDNA prepared by RNA extraction and subsequent reverse transcription served as the template for sequencing. Repertoires were generated with immunoSEQ multiplex PCR, while TCRdb's copy carries only in-frame clones and drops some. Found here are over 150,000 clones, roughly three fifths of them singletons; the top ten hold around 3.2%. This specimen consisted of CD4+ T cells sorted from blood, obtained at week 4, from a patient treated with tofacitinib. The receptors stem from a human donor with alopecia areata.

V gene TRBV5-6 combines with J gene TRBJ2-5, with D possibly matching TRBD1 (6 bases). The CDR3 extends over 14 amino acids. CDR1 SGHDT and CDR2 YYEEEE come from the germline V gene. V was shortened by 4 bases and J by 3 bases, with 13 bases between the two germline ends. DNA of the CDR3: TGTGCCAGCAGCCCAAGGGGGAGCGAAGAGACCCAGTACTTC. Amino acids: CASSPRGSEETQYF.

A few counts support this clone. The chain links TRBV6-1 to TRBJ2-7; 7 bases are a match to TRBD2. After removal of 1 base from V and 0 bases from J, the junction contained 3 bases not matched to a gene. Germline V CDR1 and CDR2: MNHNS, SASEGT. The CDR3 runs 15 residues. The CDR3 loop is CASSEVGGSSYEQYF. In DNA form, the CDR3 reads TGTGCCAGCAGTGAAGTGGGAGGGAGCTCCTACGAGCAGTACTTC.

The chain joins TRBV4-1 to TRBJ2-1, with D tentatively TRBD2 (6 bases). Looked up from germline, CDR1 is MGHRA and CDR2 is YSYEKL. Trimming shortened V by 4 bases and J by 0 bases, and 16 bases separated the two germline ends. The CDR3 is made up of 17 amino acids. The CDR3 nucleotides are TGCGCCAGCAGCCTTGTGCGGGGTTCAGGCTCCTACAATGAGCAGTTCTTC. It is translated as CASSLVRGSGSYNEQFF.

This clone was counted once. The chain recombines TRBV9 with TRBJ2-7, with D unresolved. CDR1 SGDLS and CDR2 YYNGEE come from the germline V gene. This CDR3 comprises 12 residues. Trimming stripped 3 bases from V and 2 bases from J, with 6 bases between. The CDR3 nucleotides are TGTGCCAGCAGCGGAACCACCTACGAGCAGTACTTC. Amino acid sequence: CASSGTTYEQYF.

The rearrangement uses TRBV30 and TRBJ2-7; 7 bases map to TRBD2. This CDR3 has 14 residues. V dropped 3 bases and J dropped 0; count of bases not matched to a gene: 5. Germline V gives CDR1 GTSNPN, CDR2 SVGIG (reference sequence). The CDR3 loop is CAWRGTISSYEQYF. CDR3 DNA sequence: TGTGCCTGGAGAGGGACTATAAGCTCCTACGAGCAGTACTTC.

About this clone itself: The junction differs from germline at one of its ends, possibly a read error. The V gene is TRBV4-1, the J gene TRBJ1-2, with 8 positions matching TRBD1. The CDR3 contains 16 residues. Germline V gene sequence: CDR1 MGHRA, CDR2 YSYEKL. This CDR3 reads CASSQDRVGQGGGYTF. CDR3 nucleotides: TGTGCCAGCAGCCAAGATCGGGTTGGACAGGGAGGGGGCTACACCTTC.

This clone has a handful of counts. The V call is TRBV29-1, the J call TRBJ1-1; the D is unclear. Trimming left V 3 bases short and J 6 bases short, with 11 bases between. The germline gives CDR1 SQVTM, CDR2 ANQGSEA. This CDR3 has 12 residues. This chain's CDR3 is CSVDRTSAEAFF. The CDR3 coding sequence is TGCAGCGTTGACAGGACTAGCGCTGAAGCTTTCTTT. The variable domain in full, completed from reference TRBV29-1 and TRBJ1-1, reads SAVISQKPSRDICQRGTSLTIQCQVDSQVTMMFWYRQQPGQSLTLIATANQGSEATYESGFVIDKFPISRPNLTFSTLTVSNMSPEDSSIYLCSVDRTSAEAFFGQGTRLTVV.